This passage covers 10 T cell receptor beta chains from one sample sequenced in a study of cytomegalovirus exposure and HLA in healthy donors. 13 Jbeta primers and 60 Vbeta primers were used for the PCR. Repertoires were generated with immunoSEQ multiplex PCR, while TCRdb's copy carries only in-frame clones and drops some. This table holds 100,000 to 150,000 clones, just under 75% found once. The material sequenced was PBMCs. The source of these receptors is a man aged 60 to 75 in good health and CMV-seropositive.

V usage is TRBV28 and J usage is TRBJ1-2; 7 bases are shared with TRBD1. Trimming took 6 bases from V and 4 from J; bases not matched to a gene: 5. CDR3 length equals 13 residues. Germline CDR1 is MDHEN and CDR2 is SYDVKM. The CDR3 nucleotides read TGTGCCAGCAGGGGGGACAGCCCCTATGGCTACACCTTC. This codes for CASRGDSPYGYTF.

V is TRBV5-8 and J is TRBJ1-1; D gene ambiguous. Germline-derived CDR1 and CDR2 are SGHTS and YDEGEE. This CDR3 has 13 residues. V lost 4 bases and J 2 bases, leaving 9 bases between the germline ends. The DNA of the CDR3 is TGTGCCAGCAGCACCGGGGTCAACACTGAAGCTTTCTTT. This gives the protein CASSTGVNTEAFF.

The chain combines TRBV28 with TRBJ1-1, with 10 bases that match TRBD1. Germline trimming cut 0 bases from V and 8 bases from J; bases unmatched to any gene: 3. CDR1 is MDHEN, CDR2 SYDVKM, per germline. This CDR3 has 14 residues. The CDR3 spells CASSLWTGGPEAFF. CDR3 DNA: TGTGCCAGCAGTTTATGGACAGGGGGCCCCGAAGCTTTCTTT. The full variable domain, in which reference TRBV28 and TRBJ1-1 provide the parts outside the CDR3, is DVKVTQSSRYLVKRTGEKVFLECVQDMDHENMFWYRQDPGLGLRLIYFSYDVKMKEKGDIPEGYSVSREKKERFSLILESASTNQTSMYLCASSLWTGGPEAFFGQGTRLTVV.

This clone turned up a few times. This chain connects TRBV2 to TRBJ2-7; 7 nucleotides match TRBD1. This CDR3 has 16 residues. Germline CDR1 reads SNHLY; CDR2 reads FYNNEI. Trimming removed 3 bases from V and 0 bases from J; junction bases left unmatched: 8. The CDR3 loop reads CASSDLMTGSSYEQYF. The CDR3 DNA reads TGTGCCAGCAGTGACCTGATGACAGGGAGCTCCTACGAGCAGTACTTC.

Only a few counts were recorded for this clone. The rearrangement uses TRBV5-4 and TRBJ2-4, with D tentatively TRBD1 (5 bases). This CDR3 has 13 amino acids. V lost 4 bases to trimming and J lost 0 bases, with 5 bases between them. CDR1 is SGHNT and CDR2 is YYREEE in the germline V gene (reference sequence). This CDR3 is CASSGQAKNIQYF. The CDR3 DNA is TGTGCCAGCAGCGGACAAGCCAAAAACATTCAGTACTTC. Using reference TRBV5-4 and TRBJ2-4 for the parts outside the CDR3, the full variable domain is ETGVTQSPTHLIKTRGQQVTLRCSSQSGHNTVSWYQQALGQGPQFIFQYYREEENGRGNFPPRFSGLQFPNYSSELNVNALELDDSALYLCASSGQAKNIQYFGAGTRLSVL.

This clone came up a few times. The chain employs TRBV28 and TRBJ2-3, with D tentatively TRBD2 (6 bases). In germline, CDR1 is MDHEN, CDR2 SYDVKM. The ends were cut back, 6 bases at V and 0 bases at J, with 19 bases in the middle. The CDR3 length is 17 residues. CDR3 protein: CASSPAGQGSSTDTQYF. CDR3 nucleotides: TGTGCCAGCAGCCCTGCGGGGCAGGGCTCAAGCACAGATACGCAGTATTTT. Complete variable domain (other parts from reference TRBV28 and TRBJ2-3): DVKVTQSSRYLVKRTGEKVFLECVQDMDHENMFWYRQDPGLGLRLIYFSYDVKMKEKGDIPEGYSVSREKKERFSLILESASTNQTSMYLCASSPAGQGSSTDTQYFGPGTRLTVL.

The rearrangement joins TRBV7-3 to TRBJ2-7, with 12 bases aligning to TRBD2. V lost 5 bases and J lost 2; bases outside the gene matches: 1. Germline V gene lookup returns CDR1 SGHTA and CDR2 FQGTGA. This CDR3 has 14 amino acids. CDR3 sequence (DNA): TGTGCCAGCAGCCCTAGCGGGGGGGCCTACGAGCAGTACTTC. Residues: CASSPSGGAYEQYF.

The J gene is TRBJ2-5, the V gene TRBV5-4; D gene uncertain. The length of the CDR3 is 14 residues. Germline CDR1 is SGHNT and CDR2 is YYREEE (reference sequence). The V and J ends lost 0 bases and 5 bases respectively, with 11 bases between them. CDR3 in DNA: TGTGCCAGCAGCTTGGGGATAGCATCGGAGACCCAGTACTTC. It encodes CASSLGIASETQYF.

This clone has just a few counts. CDR3 nucleotides: TGCGCCAGCAGCTACCCTGCCTCCAGGGGGCGCGAAAATGTGCTCGGGGGCTACACCTTC. Translated, it gives CASSYPASRGRENVLGGYTF. The chain combines TRBV5-1 with TRBJ1-2; 8 bases line up with TRBD1. This CDR3 spans 20 amino acids. Germline loops: CDR1 SGHRS, CDR2 YFSETQ. V gave up 3 bases and J gave up 8 bases; unmatched junction bases: 27.

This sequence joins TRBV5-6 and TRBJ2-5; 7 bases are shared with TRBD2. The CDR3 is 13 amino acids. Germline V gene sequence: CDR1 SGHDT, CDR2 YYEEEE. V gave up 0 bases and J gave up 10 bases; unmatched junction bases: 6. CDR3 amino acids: CASSLGTSYDQYF. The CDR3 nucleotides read TGTGCCAGCAGCTTGGGGACTAGTTATGACCAGTACTTC. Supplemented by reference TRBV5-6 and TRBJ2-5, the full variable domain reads DAGVTQSPTHLIKTRGQQVTLRCSPKSGHDTVSWYQQALGQGPQFIFQYYEEEERQRGNFPDRFSGHQFPNYSSELNVNALLLGDSALYLCASSLGTSYDQYFGPGTRLLVL.